These T cell receptor beta chains were read from a single sample in a study of blood T cell repertoires in COVID-19. Produced via immunoSEQ multiplex PCR; TCRdb's table is partial and in-frame only. The table lists around 240,000 clones, about 90% of them singletons, with around 0.85% in the top ten. Sequenced: PBMCs or T cells enriched from blood (not recorded which). Receptors originate from a man aged 45-65 years who had been exposed to COVID-19. Each CDR3 is given with its conserved first and last residue. Each record gives: CDR3 protein, CDR3 DNA, V gene, CDR3 length, clone size, D gene, J gene. The D gene is left open where the match is weak. Some rows have no size entry. The others give once, few or many, or a class for an expanded clone.

CASSLDSQQGYNEQFF	TGTGCCAGCAGCTTAGATTCCCAACAGGGGTACAATGAGCAGTTCTTC	TRBV11-3	16	NA	TRBD1	TRBJ2-1
CASSLRLAGDNEQFF	TGTGCCAGCAGCTTAAGACTAGCGGGAGACAATGAGCAGTTCTTC	TRBV7-9	15	NA	TRBD2	TRBJ2-1
CASSQDSGAGDTQYF	TGTGCCAGCAGCCAAGATTCAGGGGCCGGAGATACGCAGTATTTT	TRBV3-1/TRBV3-2	15	once	NA	TRBJ2-3
CASSFRVAGGQNEQFF	TGTGCCAGCAGCTTTAGGGTGGCGGGGGGGCAGAATGAGCAGTTCTTC	TRBV5-4	16	NA	TRBD2	TRBJ2-1
CASSMTSGTDNEQFF	TGCGCCAGCAGCATGACTAGCGGGACGGACAATGAGCAGTTCTTC	TRBV5-1	15	NA	TRBD2	TRBJ2-1
CAIGGAGGPHEQFF	TGTGCCATAGGGGGAGCGGGAGGGCCCCATGAGCAGTTCTTC	TRBV10-3	14	NA	TRBD2	TRBJ2-1
CASSQAPDRTLNNEQFF	TGTGCCAGCAGCCAGGCCCCGGACAGAACGCTCAACAATGAGCAGTTCTTC	TRBV4-2	17	few	NA	TRBJ2-1
CATSDPTRDSWGDGYTF	TGTGCCACCAGTGACCCTACACGGGACTCCTGGGGAGATGGCTACACCTTC	TRBV24-1	17	NA	NA	TRBJ1-2
CASSFRAGVNDEQFF	TGTGCCAGCAGCTTCAGGGCGGGAGTTAACGATGAGCAGTTCTTC	TRBV11-1	15	once	TRBD2	TRBJ2-1
CATSDLGTASTGELFF	TGTGCCACCAGTGACCTGGGGACAGCGAGTACCGGGGAGCTGTTTTTT	TRBV24-1	16	NA	TRBD1	TRBJ2-2